The sample holds a few counts of the clone carrying this T cell receptor (beta chain). What it binds is unknown. MiXCR was run by TCRdb on the 5' RACE reads, yielding one entry per CDR3 protein. The profile shows 250,000 to 350,000 distinct CDR3 sequences, 3.5% to 4.5% of them singletons. The V end lost 2 bases, the J end lost 7 bases, and 9 bases lay between the germline ends. Germline V gene lookup returns CDR1 MNHNY and CDR2 SVGAGI (reference sequence). There are 13 residues in the CDR3. This entry comes from a study of T cells after yellow fever vaccination. Overall study results and limits: It was the secondary response that reached its peak faster, day 5 versus 15, but it was weaker.

The TCR was taken from a man younger than 35 who received the YFV17D yellow fever vaccine. J is TRBJ1-5 and V is TRBV6-6; no firm D call. The source material was PBMCs, sampled 15 days after the yellow fever booster vaccination. The CDR3: CASSYRQVQPQHF. The CDR3 bases are TGTGCCAGCAGTTACAGGCAGGTACAGCCCCAGCATTTT.